What follows describes a single T cell receptor (beta chain). The data originate from a study of blood T cell repertoires in COVID-19. Whole-study context: Acute and convalescent COVID-19 samples came from the United States, Italy and Spain.

In the source study's methods: It was from reference gene primer amplification that nucleated cell counts were estimated. Libraries were prepared by immunoSEQ multiplex PCR; TCRdb keeps only in-frame clonotypes and omits some of them. D and trimming were read from the DNA, whereas the V and J calls and clone size are those reported in that table. In the table there are 200,000 to 300,000 clones, around four fifths of which are singletons. V shed 2 bases and J shed 3 bases, with 11 bases lying between them. This CDR3 is 14 amino acids long. CDR1 is SGHKS, CDR2 YYEKEE, per germline (reference sequence).

This receptor was obtained from a woman between 55 and 75 years old with active or convalescent COVID-19. This chain uses TRBV5-5 with TRBJ1-1; a possible D gene is TRBD1 (6 bases). The sample taken for sequencing was peripheral blood. The CDR3 protein is CASSFGGRDTEAFF. The DNA for the CDR3 is TGTGCCAGCAGCTTCGGGGGGCGGGACACTGAAGCTTTCTTT.